Reported below is one T cell receptor beta chain. Its target is unknown. V was cut by 1 base and J by 0 bases, with 9 bases left in between. The CDR3 is 15 residues long. Germline lookup yields CDR1 SGHVS and CDR2 FQNEAQ. The time point was: pre-treatment baseline. One draw preceded checkpoint blockade; another followed its first cycle at week 3. This table comes from immunoSEQ multiplex PCR, and its TCRdb copy is limited to in-frame clones, with some not included. The table shows some 16,000 clones, with 85% occurring only once. The data stem from a study of blood T cell dynamics during melanoma immunotherapy. Study-level background: Patients with metastatic melanoma got pembrolizumab or nivolumab-ipilimumab as first-line care.

Notes on the study in general: Clones driving repertoire changes may be melanoma-specific or general immune activation.

Sequencing was performed on blood, taken from a patient treated with checkpoint blockade. This chain joins TRBV7-8 and TRBJ2-5; D gene ambiguous. The clonotype was recovered from a human donor with melanoma. DNA of the CDR3: TGTGCCAGCAGCTTAGGCGCTGGGAACCAAGAGACCCAGTACTTC. Protein sequence: CASSLGAGNQETQYF.